This passage covers 28 T cell receptor beta chains from one sample sequenced in a study of cytomegalovirus exposure and HLA in healthy donors. PCR amplification relied on 60 Vbeta primers (plus 13 Jbeta primers). Profiled with immunoSEQ multiplex PCR; TCRdb holds only in-frame clones, not every one. Counted here are tens of thousands of clones, approximately 71% occurring once; the ten biggest clones make up approximately 35%. The source material was PBMCs. The receptors originated from a middle-aged man in good health and CMV-seropositive.

CDR3 nucleotide sequence: TGTGCCAGCAGTTACCAGACAGGGTCCTACGAGCAGTACTTC. It is translated as CASSYQTGSYEQYF. This rearrangement joins TRBV28 to TRBJ2-7, with 7 nucleotides matching TRBD1. Germline values: CDR1 MDHEN, CDR2 SYDVKM. This CDR3 has 14 residues. Trimming cost V 4 bases and J 1 base; bases outside gene matches: 4.

The CDR3 bases are TGTGCCAGCAGGGCCAGACAGACTAACACTGAAGCTTTCTTT. The encoded protein is CASRARQTNTEAFF. V gene TRBV2 combines with J gene TRBJ1-1; D is perhaps TRBD1 (5 bases). Per the germline V gene, CDR1 is SNHLY and CDR2 is FYNNEI. The CDR3 length is 14 residues. Trimming removed 6 bases from V and 2 bases from J, with 13 bases in between.

This sequence joins TRBV5-4 and TRBJ1-1; 9 bases align to TRBD1. Germline V gene lookup returns CDR1 SGHNT and CDR2 YYREEE (reference sequence). Trimming removed 4 bases from V and 4 bases from J; junction bases left unmatched: 5. CDR3 length: 14 amino acids. CDR3 amino acids: CASSGQGLRTEAFF. Written as DNA, the CDR3 is TGTGCCAGCAGCGGACAGGGGTTACGCACTGAAGCTTTCTTT.

The CDR3 protein is CASSLNQGGGEQFF. The CDR3 region has the DNA TGTGCCAGCAGCTTAAATCAGGGGGGCGGTGAGCAGTTCTTC. V is TRBV7-2 and J is TRBJ2-1; possibly TRBD1 for D (7 bases). Germline CDR1 reads SGHTA; CDR2 reads FQGNSA. With 2 bases removed from V and 9 bases from J, the gap between germline ends came to 14 bases. CDR3 length: 14 amino acids.

This chain links TRBV19 with TRBJ1-1, with a possible D match to TRBD1 (5 bases). Trimming took 1 base from V and 5 from J, leaving 8 bases between them. Per germline, CDR1 LNHDA and CDR2 SQIVND (reference sequence). CDR3 length: 13 residues. The CDR3 DNA sequence: TGTGCCAGTAGTATAGCGCGGGGGACTGAAGCTTTCTTT. Translation: CASSIARGTEAFF.

This clone was counted between two and nine times. The CDR3 sequence: CASINGGIRNGEAFF. CDR3 bases: TGTGCCAGCATCAACGGGGGGATTCGAAATGGTGAAGCTTTCTTT. The chain recombines TRBV6-5 with TRBJ1-1; possibly TRBD1 for D (5 bases). V dropped 7 bases and J dropped 7 bases, with 22 bases sitting between them. The CDR3 is 15 amino acids. The germline V gene encodes CDR1 MNHEY and CDR2 SVGAGI.

This sequence joins TRBV30 and TRBJ1-1; 9 nucleotides agree with TRBD1. This CDR3 has 17 residues. The germline V gene has CDR1 GTSNPN and CDR2 SVGIG (reference sequence). J was trimmed by 3 bases and V by 2 bases; bases with no gene match: 13. Here the CDR3 reads CAWSSGRQGVLYTEAFF. As DNA, the CDR3 is TGTGCCTGGAGTTCCGGGCGACAGGGGGTTTTGTACACTGAAGCTTTCTTT.

The J gene is TRBJ1-2, the V gene TRBV5-1; perhaps TRBD1 as D (6 bases). Trimming cost V 0 bases and J 0 bases, with 15 bases left between them. CDR1 SGHRS and CDR2 YFSETQ come from the germline V gene. The CDR3 covers 17 residues. The CDR3 here is CASSLASGVNPNYGYTF. In DNA form, the CDR3 reads TGCGCCAGCAGCTTGGCTTCAGGGGTAAATCCTAACTATGGCTACACCTTC.

This clone came up a few times. The chain combines TRBV2 with TRBJ2-3, with 16 bases identical to TRBD2. The CDR3 length is 18 residues. The germline CDR1 and CDR2 sequences are SNHLY and FYNNEI. V lost 6 bases, J lost 2 bases, and 8 bases stayed unmatched. CDR3 residues: CASSFPGTSGGDTDTQYF. The CDR3 DNA reads TGTGCCAGCAGCTTCCCCGGGACTAGCGGGGGGGACACAGATACGCAGTATTTT.

The chain uses TRBV12-5 and TRBJ1-1; 8 bases agree with TRBD1. The length of the CDR3 is 17 residues. V dropped 5 bases and J dropped 2; count of bases not matched to a gene: 13. The germline V gene encodes CDR1 LGHNT and CDR2 FRNRAP. For the CDR3, the DNA is TGTGCTAGTGGTGTGGCCGACTGGACAGGGCTTAACACTGAAGCTTTCTTT. This sequence encodes CASGVADWTGLNTEAFF. Complete variable domain (other parts from reference TRBV12-5 and TRBJ1-1): DARVTQTPRHKVTEMGQEVTMRCQPILGHNTVFWYRQTMMQGLELLAYFRNRAPLDDSGMPKDRFSAEMPDATLATLKIQPSEPRDSAVYFCASGVADWTGLNTEAFFGQGTRLTVV.

The chain is built from TRBV11-2 and TRBJ1-2; D ambiguous. Germline V lookup: CDR1 SGHAT, CDR2 FQNNGV. This CDR3 has 16 residues. Trimming took 5 bases from V and 7 from J, leaving 23 bases between them. The DNA of the CDR3 is TGTGCCAGCAGCGCCGGGATCTACTTAAGCGGCGGTGGCTACACCTTC. Its protein product is CASSAGIYLSGGGYTF.

V gene TRBV11-2 combines with J gene TRBJ2-7; D gene uncertain. Germline V gene sequence: CDR1 SGHAT, CDR2 FQNNGV. The CDR3 spans 14 residues. With 0 bases removed from V and 4 bases from J, the gap between germline ends came to 10 bases. The DNA for the CDR3 is TGTGCCAGCAGCTTAGATGTGGCACAGTACGAGCAGTACTTC. Amino acid sequence: CASSLDVAQYEQYF.

The chain uses TRBV7-2 and TRBJ1-2; TRBD1 aligns across 9 bases. V gave up 7 bases and J gave up 7 bases; unmatched junction bases: 13. From germline, CDR1 is SGHTA and CDR2 FQGNSA. This CDR3 has 15 amino acids. The CDR3 DNA is TGTGCCAGCAACCAATTCAACTTGGGACAGGGTGGCTACACCTTC. This codes for CASNQFNLGQGGYTF.

The chain joins TRBV2 to TRBJ1-5, with 10 bases identical to TRBD1. This CDR3 spans 14 amino acids. Trimming at V came to 4 bases and at J to 3 bases, leaving 0 bases not matched to a gene. Germline V gene data show CDR1 as SNHLY and CDR2 as FYNNEI. CDR3 residues: CASSGQGANQPQHF. For the CDR3, the DNA is TGTGCCAGCAGTGGACAGGGGGCCAATCAGCCCCAGCATTTT.

This rearrangement joins TRBV30 to TRBJ2-7; D ambiguous. Germline loops: CDR1 GTSNPN, CDR2 SVGIG (reference sequence). The CDR3 spans 12 residues. V shed 2 bases and J shed 5 bases, with 10 bases lying between them. The CDR3 nucleotides are TGTGCCTGGAGTTCCCACAGAAACGAGCAGTACTTC. This sequence encodes CAWSSHRNEQYF.

The chain has TRBV7-9 and TRBJ2-5; D might be TRBD1 (6 bases). Germline V gives CDR1 SEHNR, CDR2 FQNEAQ (reference sequence). V was pared by 5 bases and J by 2 bases, with 12 bases between. The length of the CDR3 is 14 residues. CDR3: CASSQQGLQETQYF. The CDR3 DNA sequence: TGTGCCAGCAGCCAACAGGGCCTGCAAGAGACCCAGTACTTC.

J is TRBJ2-6 and V is TRBV5-8, with 9 bases matching TRBD1. The trim removed 3 bases at V and 1 base at J, leaving 2 bases unmatched. The V gene's germline CDR1 is SGHTS and CDR2 YDEGEE. There are 16 residues in the CDR3. The CDR3, as DNA: TGTGCCAGCAGCTCCGGGACAGGGTCTGGGGCCAACGTCCTGACTTTC. As protein: CASSSGTGSGANVLTF.

This sequence joins TRBV7-8 and TRBJ1-2, with TRBD1 matching over 7 bases. Germline CDR1 reads SGHVS; CDR2 reads FQNEAQ. The trim removed 5 bases at V and 3 bases at J, leaving 9 bases unmatched. The CDR3 covers 15 residues. CDR3 residues: CASSPPGQYYYGYTF. CDR3 DNA: TGTGCCAGCAGCCCACCGGGACAGTACTACTATGGCTACACCTTC.

The chain has TRBV6-1 and TRBJ2-7; 9 positions match TRBD1. This CDR3 has 15 amino acids. In germline, CDR1 is MNHNS, CDR2 SASEGT. J gave up 4 bases and V 4 bases, and 8 bases lay outside the gene matches. For the CDR3, the DNA is TGTGCCAGCAGTGGGCCGACAGGGGGAAGGTACGAGCAGTACTTC. Its protein is CASSGPTGGRYEQYF.

The V and J genes are TRBV27 and TRBJ1-1, with D uncertain. V lost 5 bases, J lost 0 bases, and 10 bases lay in between. The CDR3 is 14 residues long. CDR1 is MNHEY, CDR2 SMNVEV, per germline (reference sequence). The CDR3: CASSMSLVNTEAFF. In DNA, the CDR3 is TGTGCCAGCAGTATGAGTCTTGTGAACACTGAAGCTTTCTTT.

The sample holds one count of this clone. The chain recombines TRBV5-1 with TRBJ2-1, with TRBD2 matching 9 bases. V was clipped by 4 bases and J by 9 bases; unmatched bases: 8. CDR3 length equals 14 residues. Germline V gene sequence: CDR1 SGHRS, CDR2 YFSETQ. Here the CDR3 reads CASSLAGTSGEQFF. In DNA, the CDR3 is TGCGCCAGCAGCCTAGCGGGGACCTCGGGTGAGCAGTTCTTC.

V and J are TRBV6-5 and TRBJ1-2, with a possible D match to TRBD1 (5 bases). V was clipped by 2 bases and J by 8 bases, with 9 bases between them. The CDR3 sequence is 12 residues long. CDR1 and CDR2 (germline): MNHEY, SVGAGI. This CDR3 is CASSYAQGGYTF. As DNA, the CDR3 is TGTGCCAGCAGTTACGCTCAGGGCGGCTACACCTTC.

The V and J genes are TRBV5-4 and TRBJ2-3; TRBD2 agrees at 8 bases. The germline V gene has CDR1 SGHNT and CDR2 YYREEE (reference sequence). V shed 0 bases, J shed 4 bases, and the junction held 4 bases outside the gene matches. This CDR3 has 15 residues. The CDR3 is CASSLANSGADTQYF. The CDR3 nucleotides are TGTGCCAGCAGCTTGGCCAATAGCGGGGCAGATACGCAGTATTTT.

The chain joins TRBV7-2 to TRBJ2-5; D gene unclear. Trimming took 3 bases from V and 3 from J, leaving 8 bases between them. CDR3 length: 13 amino acids. Per germline, CDR1 SGHTA and CDR2 FQGNSA. For the CDR3, the DNA is TGTGCCAGCAGCTTTTATCAGGAAGAGACCCAGTACTTC. It encodes CASSFYQEETQYF.

The chain combines TRBV29-1 with TRBJ1-2; TRBD1 aligns across 7 bases. V shed 5 bases, J shed 3 bases, and the junction held 6 bases outside the gene matches. There are 13 residues in the CDR3. Germline CDR1 SQVTM, CDR2 ANQGSEA. For the CDR3, the DNA is TGCAGCGTTAAGACAGGGTATGACTATGGCTACACCTTC. Residues: CSVKTGYDYGYTF.

This rearrangement joins TRBV2 to TRBJ1-1, with a tentative D call TRBD1 (6 bases). The CDR3 totals 14 residues. Trimming removed 4 bases at V and 2 bases at J, with 11 bases between. CDR1 is SNHLY, CDR2 FYNNEI, per germline. CDR3 residues: CASSVRQVNTEAFF. CDR3 DNA sequence: TGTGCCAGCAGTGTACGACAGGTAAACACTGAAGCTTTCTTT.

V and J are TRBV7-8 and TRBJ1-5; no clear D gene. Deletions cut 1 base from V and 0 bases from J, with 7 bases between. Germline V gene lookup returns CDR1 SGHVS and CDR2 FQNEAQ. This CDR3 spans 15 amino acids. The CDR3 here is CASSLDGGSNQPQHF. In nucleotides, the CDR3 is TGTGCCAGCAGCTTAGACGGCGGTAGCAATCAGCCCCAGCATTTT.

This clone has only a few counts. V usage is TRBV29-1 and J usage is TRBJ2-5; a weak D match, TRBD2 (5 bases). Between the trimmed V and J ends, which lost 2 bases and 3 bases, there was a span of 16 bases. The CDR3 is made up of 15 amino acids. Germline V gene data show CDR1 as SQVTM and CDR2 as ANQGSEA. This CDR3 reads CSVESLGVSKETQYF. CDR3 in DNA: TGCAGCGTTGAAAGCCTGGGAGTGTCTAAAGAGACCCAGTACTTC.